Shown below are 29 T cell receptor beta chains from a single sample sequenced in a study of post-analysis software for immune sequencing data. Regarding the study as a whole: Elevated frequency relative to controls characterized four or five TRBV segments in patients, TRBV5-6, TRBV5-1 and TRBV20-1 among them.

Unique molecular identifiers were carried by the TCR beta cDNA libraries. TCRdb reprocessed the PCR reads via MiXCR and lists one record per CDR3 protein. The sample records 650,000 to 850,000 distinct CDR3 sequences, more than 45% being singletons. These receptors have no known antigen. The material sequenced was blood. The receptors originated from a girl between 10 and 17 years old with multiple sclerosis.

The chain combines TRBV13 with TRBJ2-1; D is tentatively TRBD1 or TRBD2 (5 bases each). The CDR3 runs to 15 residues. Trimming shortened V by 3 bases and J by 8 bases, and 17 bases separated the two germline ends. Germline lookup yields CDR1 PRHDT and CDR2 FYEKMQ (reference sequence). CDR3 protein: CASSFPGAPRDEQFF. For the CDR3, the DNA is TGTGCCAGCAGCTTCCCCGGGGCCCCTAGGGATGAGCAGTTCTTC.

The chain is built from TRBV7-9 and TRBJ1-2; D possibly corresponds to TRBD1 (6 bases). Germline assignment: CDR1 SEHNR and CDR2 FQNEAQ (reference sequence). This CDR3 comprises 15 residues. V was shortened by 4 bases and J by 3 bases, with 15 bases between the two germline ends. CDR3 protein: CASSSTLGGDYGYTF. Written as DNA, the CDR3 is TGTGCCAGCAGCTCCACGCTAGGGGGGGACTATGGCTACACCTTC.

In the case of this clonotype: At one end, the junction sequence differs from germline, possibly due to a read error. The V gene is TRBV7-7, the J gene TRBJ2-1; 8 nucleotides match TRBD2. Germline lookup yields CDR1 SSHAT and CDR2 FNYEAQ (reference sequence). This CDR3 has 14 residues. In DNA form, the CDR3 reads TGTGCTAGCAGCCCGGGACTAGGTGACAATGAGCAGTTCTTC. It translates to CASSPGLGDNEQFF.

The chain has TRBV5-1 and TRBJ2-1; no reliable D call. The germline gives CDR1 SGHRS, CDR2 YFSETQ. Trimming took 1 base from V and 7 from J, leaving 18 bases between them. The CDR3 totals 16 residues. This CDR3 is CASSLFNNPDVNEQFF. The CDR3 nucleotides read TGCGCCAGCAGCTTGTTTAACAATCCGGACGTTAATGAGCAGTTCTTC.

The chain couples TRBV6-1 to TRBJ2-4; 7 positions agree with TRBD1. The DNA end is more similar to TRBJ2-5, so the J call may be wrong. CDR1 and CDR2 (germline): MNHNS, SASEGT. This CDR3 spans 13 amino acids. The CDR3 spells CASSDRRTGTQYF. In nucleotides, the CDR3 is TGTGCCAGCAGTGATCGAAGGACAGGGACCCAGTACTTC.

The J gene is TRBJ2-1, the V gene TRBV2; 8 nucleotides agree with TRBD2. Germline trimming cut 7 bases from V and 7 bases from J; bases unmatched to any gene: 6. The CDR3 contains 13 residues. Germline-derived CDR1 and CDR2 are SNHLY and FYNNEI. The CDR3: CASTGGPGNEQFF. For the CDR3, the DNA is TGTGCCAGCACGGGAGGGCCGGGAAATGAGCAGTTCTTC.

About this clonotype itself: Relative to the germline gene, one junction end is altered; a read error may explain this. The rearrangement joins TRBV6-2 or TRBV6-3 to TRBJ2-6, with D perhaps TRBD2 (5 bases). This CDR3 is 19 amino acids long. Germline CDR1 and CDR2: MNHEY and SVGEGT. This chain's CDR3 is CASSYSGLLSFSGANVLTF. DNA for the CDR3: TGTGCTAGCAGTTACAGCGGACTCCTCTCCTTCTCTGGGGCCAACGTCCTGACTTTC.

This clonotype was detected only once. The chain has TRBV7-2 and TRBJ2-3; TRBD2 agrees at 10 bases. CDR3 length: 16 residues. CDR1 is SGHTA and CDR2 is FQGNSA in the germline V gene. The junction had 9 bases not matched to a gene; V was cut back by 5 bases and J by 4 bases. CDR3 region: CASSPEGSGRADTQYF. Here the CDR3 DNA reads TGTGCCAGCAGCCCCGAGGGGAGCGGGAGGGCAGATACGCAGTATTTT.

On this clonotype itself: A junction boundary mismatches the germline segment, possibly from a read error. The gene calls are TRBV7-9 and TRBJ2-4; no reliable D call. Germline CDR1 SEHNR, CDR2 FQNEAQ (reference sequence). The CDR3 length is 11 residues. The CDR3 DNA follows: TGTGCCAGCAGCCCTGCTGGGGTAGAGTGCTTC. Translating it yields CASSPAGVECF.

In its sample, this clonotype was seen a few times. The chain couples TRBV3-1 to TRBJ2-7; 9 bases fit TRBD2. The CDR3 is 15 residues long. Germline V gives CDR1 LGHDT, CDR2 YNNKEL (reference sequence). The trim removed 4 bases at V and 5 bases at J, leaving 9 bases unmatched. The CDR3, as DNA: TGTGCCAGCAGCCCAGTAGCGGGAGTGACCCACGAGCAGTACTTC. It codes for CASSPVAGVTHEQYF.

This chain joins TRBV20-1 and TRBJ1-2; D may be TRBD1 (6 bases). The CDR3 runs to 15 residues. Deletions cut 0 bases from V and 6 bases from J, with 17 bases between. The V gene's germline CDR1 is DFQATT and CDR2 SNEGSKA (reference sequence). The CDR3 region has the DNA TGCAGTGCTAGAGATCAACAGGGAGGATCGAATGGCTACACCTTC. This encodes CSARDQQGGSNGYTF.

This clonotype has only a few counts. The chain is built from TRBV15 and TRBJ2-7; 12 bases are shared with TRBD2. Germline V gene data show CDR1 as LNHNV and CDR2 as YYDKDF (reference sequence). The CDR3 totals 14 residues. Losses at the gene ends were 6 bases for V and 0 bases for J; bases not matched to a gene: 0. This CDR3 reads CATRTSGSSYEQYF. In DNA form, the CDR3 reads TGTGCCACCAGGACTAGCGGGAGCTCCTACGAGCAGTACTTC.

This rearrangement joins TRBV7-2 to TRBJ1-2, with 7 bases identical to TRBD1. The CDR3 sequence is 13 residues long. V trimming: 3 bases; J trimming: 5 bases; junction bases outside the gene matches: 3. CDR1 and CDR2 (germline): SGHTA, FQGNSA. Written as DNA, the CDR3 is TGTGCCAGCAGCTTTGACAGGGATTATGGCTACACCTTC. This translates into CASSFDRDYGYTF.

This clonotype was seen a handful of times. This chain joins TRBV5-1 and TRBJ2-5, with TRBD1 identical over 7 bases. Germline lookup yields CDR1 SGHRS and CDR2 YFSETQ. With 4 bases clipped from V and 6 bases from J, the junction kept 6 bases outside the gene matches. This CDR3 spans 13 amino acids. CDR3 DNA: TGCGCCAGCAGCCCGGACAGGTCGCAGACCCAGTACTTC. Translation: CASSPDRSQTQYF. Drawing the rest from reference TRBV5-1 and TRBJ2-5, the complete variable domain is KAGVTQTPRYLIKTRGQQVTLSCSPISGHRSVSWYQQTPGQGLQFLFEYFSETQRNKGNFPGRFSGRQFSNSRSEMNVSTLELGDSALYLCASSPDRSQTQYFGPGTRLLVL.

This clonotype was picked up a small number of times. The chain has TRBV15 and TRBJ1-2; D is unclear. This CDR3 contains 14 residues. V lost 1 base and J lost 6, with 12 bases in between. Germline assignment: CDR1 LNHNV and CDR2 YYDKDF (reference sequence). In nucleotides, the CDR3 is TGTGCCACCAGCAGAGCCGCAGACGGGGATGGCTACACCTTC. The encoded protein is CATSRAADGDGYTF.

Note on this clonotype: A junction boundary mismatches the germline segment, possibly from a read error. The V and J genes are TRBV3-1 and TRBJ2-7, with D perhaps matching TRBD2 (5 bases). The CDR3 has 15 residues. Germline V CDR1 and CDR2: LGHDT, YNNKEL (reference sequence). The CDR3 loop is CASSPAGFGAYEQYF. The CDR3 nucleotides are TGCGCCAGCAGCCCAGCCGGATTCGGGGCCTACGAGCAGTACTTC.

The chain combines TRBV6-4 with TRBJ2-5; D gene uncertain. The CDR3 length is 16 residues. Germline V gene lookup returns CDR1 MRHNA and CDR2 SNTAGT. V dropped 2 bases and J dropped 5 bases, with 18 bases sitting between them. The CDR3 DNA follows: TGTGCCAGCAGTGACACAGACCCAGGTAGCAGGGAGACCCAGTACTTC. Translation: CASSDTDPGSRETQYF.

This clonotype has at least ten counts. At one boundary the junction diverges from the germline segment, which might be a read error. This chain connects TRBV7-8 to TRBJ2-5, with 7 bases lining up with TRBD2. The CDR3 is 14 residues long. The germline V gene has CDR1 SGHVS and CDR2 FQNEAQ. CDR3 sequence (DNA): TGTGCCAGCAGTTTAGCGGGTAGCGGAGAGACCCAGTACTTC. The encoded protein is CASSLAGSGETQYF.

There are a few counts of this clonotype. The chain links TRBV12-3 or TRBV12-4 to TRBJ2-7; 8 positions match TRBD2. This CDR3 spans 12 amino acids. The CDR3 DNA follows: TGTGCTAGCGCGGGAGGAGAGCACGAGCAGTACTTC. This gives the protein CASAGGEHEQYF.

This rearrangement joins TRBV20-1 to TRBJ2-5; TRBD1 is a possible D gene (5 bases). CDR3 length: 11 residues. V was trimmed by 4 bases and J by 5 bases, leaving 8 bases between them. Germline CDR1 is DFQATT and CDR2 is SNEGSKA (reference sequence). CDR3 bases: TGCAGTGCTACAGGGTTGGAGACCCAGTACTTC. Its translation: CSATGLETQYF.

The chain uses TRBV5-1 and TRBJ2-7; D not resolved. The V gene lost 7 bases and the J gene lost 1 base, with 15 bases spanning the gap. This CDR3 region has 14 residues. Germline loops: CDR1 SGHRS, CDR2 YFSETQ. DNA of the CDR3: TGCGCCAGCTCCTTAAGGTTCGATTCCTACGAGCAGTACTTC. Its translation: CASSLRFDSYEQYF. The full variable domain, completed using reference TRBV5-1 and TRBJ2-7, is KAGVTQTPRYLIKTRGQQVTLSCSPISGHRSVSWYQQTPGQGLQFLFEYFSETQRNKGNFPGRFSGRQFSNSRSEMNVSTLELGDSALYLCASSLRFDSYEQYFGPGTRLTVT.

V and J are TRBV7-9 and TRBJ1-4; D gene unclear. This CDR3 has 15 amino acids. Germline values: CDR1 SEHNR, CDR2 FQNEAQ (reference sequence). The V end lost 1 base, the J end lost 5 bases, and 11 bases lay between the germline ends. Here the CDR3 DNA reads TGTGCCAGCAGCTTAGTTTCGGGTGAAAATGAAAAACTGTTTTTT. Its protein is CASSLVSGENEKLFF.

The chain links TRBV6-1 to TRBJ2-7; 9 bases map to TRBD2. With V trimmed by 4 bases and J by 3 bases, 13 bases remained unmatched. The CDR3 consists of 17 residues. Looked up from germline, CDR1 is MNHNS and CDR2 is SASEGT. The CDR3 protein is CASSVPPVAGDRYEQYF. CDR3 in DNA: TGTGCCAGCAGTGTACCGCCGGTAGCGGGAGATCGCTACGAGCAGTACTTC.

The chain joins TRBV20-1 to TRBJ2-7; D might be TRBD2 (5 bases). This CDR3 has 13 residues. In germline, CDR1 is DFQATT, CDR2 SNEGSKA (reference sequence). Trimming shortened V by 5 bases and J by 1 base, and 12 bases separated the two germline ends. CDR3 in amino acids: CSAPPDLSYEQYF. In DNA, the CDR3 is TGCAGTGCTCCCCCGGACTTATCCTACGAGCAGTACTTC.

This clonotype was counted once. In DNA form, the CDR3 reads TGTGCCAGCAGCCCACCGGGACTAGCGGGAGTAAAGCAGTACTTC. This gives the protein CASSPPGLAGVKQYF. J is TRBJ2-7 and V is TRBV7-9; 14 positions agree with TRBD2. Germline assignment: CDR1 SEHNR and CDR2 FQNEAQ (reference sequence). This CDR3 comprises 15 residues. The V and J ends lost 5 bases and 8 bases, in that order; junction bases with no gene match: 8.

The sample holds one count of this clonotype. The chain carries TRBV4-1 and TRBJ2-3, with D hard to call. Germline V gives CDR1 MGHRA, CDR2 YSYEKL. Trimming stripped 3 bases from V and 5 bases from J, with 21 bases between. The CDR3 has 17 amino acids. The CDR3, as DNA: TGCGCCAGCAGCCAGGGGTGGGGTCCGCAGCGAGAAGATACGCAGTATTTT. Translating it yields CASSQGWGPQREDTQYF.

The gene calls are TRBV12-3 or TRBV12-4 and TRBJ2-5; D is perhaps TRBD1 or TRBD2 (5 bases each). The CDR3 has 17 amino acids. V was clipped by 7 bases and J by 5 bases, with 26 bases between them. CDR3 loop: CASTQRSNGTFGETQYF. CDR3 in DNA: TGTGCCAGCACCCAAAGGTCGAATGGGACGTTTGGGGAGACCCAGTACTTC.

This clonotype was observed a few times. J is TRBJ2-2 and V is TRBV3-1; 14 positions match TRBD2. V dropped 4 bases and J dropped 0; count of bases not matched to a gene: 4. CDR3 length: 18 residues. From germline, CDR1 is LGHDT and CDR2 YNNKEL (reference sequence). The CDR3 sequence: CASSPRTSGRPNTGELFF. The CDR3 nucleotides read TGTGCCAGCAGCCCCCGGACTAGCGGGAGGCCGAACACCGGGGAGCTGTTTTTT.

This clonotype was seen a few times. The chain employs TRBV27 and TRBJ2-7; D unclear. The CDR3 length is 14 residues. V was trimmed by 5 bases and J by 0 bases, leaving 11 bases between them. The germline CDR1 and CDR2 sequences are MNHEY and SMNVEV (reference sequence). Written as DNA, the CDR3 is TGTGCCAGCAGTCCCACGCCAATCTCCTACGAGCAGTACTTC. This codes for CASSPTPISYEQYF.